This T cell receptor (beta chain) was found in a study of human T cells and chemical hapten exposure. TCRdb ran MiXCR on the RACE reads and lists one entry per CDR3 protein. The profile shows more than 250,000 distinct CDR3 sequences, around 9.3% of them singletons. A few counts support this clonotype. V was pared by 5 bases and J by 4 bases, with 21 bases between. Per the germline V gene, CDR1 is DFQATT and CDR2 is SNEGSKA (reference sequence). The CDR3 is 16 amino acids. Noted time point: pre-sensitization, week 0. Treatment given: therapeutic diphenylcyclopropenone sensitization with weekly scalp DPC.

Material: whole blood, obtained in connection with sensitization to the hapten diphenylcyclopropenone (DPC). The chain employs TRBV20-1 and TRBJ1-5; D uncertain. The sequence was collected from a woman between 35 and 50 years old with alopecia areata. Some clones in this sample may be carry-over from other donors' samples. Written as DNA, the CDR3 is TGCAGTGCTTTCTCGGTGAGAGGAGGCCCTAATCAGCCCCAGCATTTT. This encodes CSAFSVRGGPNQPQHF.